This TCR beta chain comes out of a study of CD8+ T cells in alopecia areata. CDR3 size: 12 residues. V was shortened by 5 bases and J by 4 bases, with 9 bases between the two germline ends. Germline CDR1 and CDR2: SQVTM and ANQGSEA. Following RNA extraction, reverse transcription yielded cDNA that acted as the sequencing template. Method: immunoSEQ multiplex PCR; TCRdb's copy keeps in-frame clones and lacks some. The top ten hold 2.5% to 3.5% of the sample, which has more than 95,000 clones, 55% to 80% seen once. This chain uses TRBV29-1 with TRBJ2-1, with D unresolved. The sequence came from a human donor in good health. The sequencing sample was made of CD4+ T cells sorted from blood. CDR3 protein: CSVLTPYNEQFF. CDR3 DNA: TGCAGCGTTCTGACACCTTACAATGAGCAGTTCTTC.